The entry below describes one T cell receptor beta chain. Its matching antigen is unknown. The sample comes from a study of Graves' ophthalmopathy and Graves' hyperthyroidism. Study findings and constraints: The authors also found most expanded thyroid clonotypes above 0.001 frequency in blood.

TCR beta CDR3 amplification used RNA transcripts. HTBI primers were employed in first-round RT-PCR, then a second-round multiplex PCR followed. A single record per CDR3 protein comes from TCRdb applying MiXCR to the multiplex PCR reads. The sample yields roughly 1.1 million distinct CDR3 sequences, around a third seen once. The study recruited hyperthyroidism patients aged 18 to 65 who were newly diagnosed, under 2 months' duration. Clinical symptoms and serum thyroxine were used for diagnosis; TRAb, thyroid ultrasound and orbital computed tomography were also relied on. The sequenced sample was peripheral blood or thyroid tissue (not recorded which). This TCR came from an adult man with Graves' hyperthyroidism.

CDR3 residues: CASGPDSGGETQYF. CDR3 sequence (DNA): TGTGCTAGTGGACCGGACAGTGGAGGGGAGACCCAGTACTTC. The rearrangement uses TRBV12-5 and TRBJ2-5; TRBD1 or TRBD2 may be the D gene (6 bases each). CDR3 length: 14 residues. The germline V and J ends were trimmed by 6 bases and 5 bases, with 16 bases remaining between them. CDR1 and CDR2 (germline): LGHNT, FRNRAP.